This is a list of T cell receptor beta chains from one sample in a study of blood T cell repertoires in COVID-19. Sequencing was performed with immunoSEQ multiplex PCR; in TCRdb, only in-frame clones are kept and a portion is missing. The profile shows over 80,000 clones, 88% of them singletons. The specimen sequenced was peripheral blood. These receptors were taken from a man in his 70s with acute or convalescent COVID-19. Each CDR3 is given with its conserved first and last residue. The D gene is left open where the match is weak. The size entry is marked missing in some rows and otherwise reads once, few, many or a size class.

d_call: TRBD1; clone_size: -; j_call: TRBJ1-5; v_call: TRBV19; cdr3_nt: TGTGCCAGTAGTACACGCCGGGACAGGGGGTCCCAGCCCCAGCATTTT; cdr3_aa: CASSTRRDRGSQPQHF
d_call: TRBD1; clone_size: -; j_call: TRBJ1-5; v_call: TRBV7-8; cdr3_nt: TGTGCCAGCAGCTCGGGACAGGGGGACCCGCCGCAGCATTTT; cdr3_aa: CASSSGQGDPPQHF
d_call: -; clone_size: -; j_call: TRBJ2-2; v_call: TRBV10-2; cdr3_nt: TGCGCCAGCAGTGCGAACAGTGACACCGGGGAGCTGTTTTTT; cdr3_aa: CASSANSDTGELFF
d_call: -; clone_size: -; j_call: TRBJ1-1; v_call: TRBV11-2; cdr3_nt: TGTGCCAGCAGCTTAATCCAGGGAGGAACTGAAGCTTTCTTT; cdr3_aa: CASSLIQGGTEAFF
d_call: -; clone_size: -; j_call: TRBJ1-2; v_call: TRBV6-2/TRBV6-3; cdr3_nt: TGTGCCAGCAGTTACTCGAAGCTTAACTATGGCTACACCTTC; cdr3_aa: CASSYSKLNYGYTF
d_call: -; clone_size: -; j_call: TRBJ2-2; v_call: TRBV5-6; cdr3_nt: TGTGCCAGCCATGCTAAGAATACAGGTTTCACCGGGGAGCTGTTTTTT; cdr3_aa: CASHAKNTGFTGELFF
d_call: TRBD1; clone_size: once; j_call: TRBJ2-3; v_call: TRBV11-3; cdr3_nt: TGTGCCAGCAGTAAGACAGGGGTTAGCACAGATACGCAGTATTTT; cdr3_aa: CASSKTGVSTDTQYF
d_call: -; clone_size: -; j_call: TRBJ1-5; v_call: TRBV5-1; cdr3_nt: TGCGCCAGCAGCTTGCTGGGGGGGAGCAATCAGCCCCAGCATTTT; cdr3_aa: CASSLLGGSNQPQHF
d_call: -; clone_size: -; j_call: TRBJ2-7; v_call: TRBV29-1; cdr3_nt: TGCAGCGTTCCCCAGGGTAACTCCTACGAGCAGTACTTC; cdr3_aa: CSVPQGNSYEQYF
d_call: -; clone_size: -; j_call: TRBJ2-5; v_call: TRBV11-3; cdr3_nt: TGTGCCAGCAGCTCCCGGGACTCCGGCGAGACCCAGTACTTC; cdr3_aa: CASSSRDSGETQYF
d_call: TRBD2; clone_size: -; j_call: TRBJ2-7; v_call: TRBV3-1/TRBV3-2; cdr3_nt: TGTGCCAGCAGCCAACAAGCGGGAGGCCCCTACGAGCAGTACTTC; cdr3_aa: CASSQQAGGPYEQYF
d_call: TRBD2; clone_size: -; j_call: TRBJ2-1; v_call: TRBV11-2; cdr3_nt: TGTGCCAGCAGCCCCAGGACTAGCGGGTTCTACAATGAGCAGTTCTTC; cdr3_aa: CASSPRTSGFYNEQFF
d_call: -; clone_size: -; j_call: TRBJ1-6; v_call: TRBV4-3; cdr3_nt: TGCGCCAGCAGCCAGGGTACAGGGTTGAATTCACCCCTCCACTTT; cdr3_aa: CASSQGTGLNSPLHF
d_call: -; clone_size: -; j_call: TRBJ1-5; v_call: TRBV7-2; cdr3_nt: TGTGCCAGCAGCTTAGAACGGGGAGCGCCCCAGCATTTT; cdr3_aa: CASSLERGAPQHF
d_call: TRBD2; clone_size: -; j_call: TRBJ2-1; v_call: TRBV7-2; cdr3_nt: TGTGCCAGCAGCTTAGCGGGGACTAGCGCCATGCAGTTCTTC; cdr3_aa: CASSLAGTSAMQFF
d_call: TRBD1; clone_size: -; j_call: TRBJ1-6; v_call: TRBV5-6; cdr3_nt: TGTGCCAGCAGCACCGGGACAGGGGGTCCTCATAATTCACCCCTCCACTTT; cdr3_aa: CASSTGTGGPHNSPLHF
d_call: -; clone_size: -; j_call: TRBJ1-5; v_call: TRBV28; cdr3_nt: TGTGCCAGCAGTTCCGGGTATAGCAATCAGCCCCAGCATTTT; cdr3_aa: CASSSGYSNQPQHF
d_call: -; clone_size: -; j_call: TRBJ1-1; v_call: TRBV15; cdr3_nt: TGTGCCACCAGCAGAGGATTTGGGGTTTATGAGGGCACTGAAGCTTTCTTT; cdr3_aa: CATSRGFGVYEGTEAFF
d_call: -; clone_size: -; j_call: TRBJ2-7; v_call: TRBV11-2; cdr3_nt: TGTGCCAGCAGCTTTCCTCCCAGGGCCGGACGGGCCTACGAGCAGTACTTC; cdr3_aa: CASSFPPRAGRAYEQYF
d_call: TRBD2; clone_size: -; j_call: TRBJ2-1; v_call: TRBV12-3/TRBV12-4; cdr3_nt: TGTGCCAGCACGGCGGGAGGATTCAATGAGCAGTTCTTC; cdr3_aa: CASTAGGFNEQFF
d_call: -; clone_size: -; j_call: TRBJ2-7; v_call: TRBV21-1; cdr3_nt: -; cdr3_aa: CASSKVWGQGIFEQYF
d_call: TRBD2; clone_size: -; j_call: TRBJ2-5; v_call: TRBV5-4; cdr3_nt: TGTGCCAGCAGCTTTGGGACTAACCAAGAGACCCAGTACTTC; cdr3_aa: CASSFGTNQETQYF
d_call: -; clone_size: -; j_call: TRBJ1-4; v_call: TRBV7-9; cdr3_nt: TGTGCCAGCAGCTTAGGGGAGGCGAAAGATGAAAAACTGTTTTTT; cdr3_aa: CASSLGEAKDEKLFF
d_call: -; clone_size: -; j_call: TRBJ2-2; v_call: TRBV10-1; cdr3_nt: TGCGCCAGCACAAGCGCGTCGAACACCGGGGAGCTGTTTTTT; cdr3_aa: CASTSASNTGELFF
d_call: TRBD2; clone_size: -; j_call: TRBJ2-7; v_call: TRBV9; cdr3_nt: TGTGCCAGCAGCGTCGGGGGACTAGCGGGAGTCGGCGAGCAGTACTTC; cdr3_aa: CASSVGGLAGVGEQYF
d_call: -; clone_size: few; j_call: TRBJ1-1; v_call: TRBV6-5; cdr3_nt: TGTGCCAGCAGTTACTCGGGCGGGGTGCCGAACACTGAAGCTTTCTTT; cdr3_aa: CASSYSGGVPNTEAFF
d_call: TRBD2; clone_size: -; j_call: TRBJ2-3; v_call: TRBV5-1; cdr3_nt: TGCGCCAGCAGCCCGGGACTAAGCACAGATACGCAGTATTTT; cdr3_aa: CASSPGLSTDTQYF
d_call: TRBD1; clone_size: -; j_call: TRBJ1-6; v_call: TRBV19; cdr3_nt: TGTGCCAGTAGTTTATTACCGGGACAGGGGAATTCACCCCTCCACTTT; cdr3_aa: CASSLLPGQGNSPLHF
d_call: -; clone_size: -; j_call: TRBJ1-1; v_call: TRBV6-5; cdr3_nt: TGTGCCAGCAGTTGGGGCGGGGACACTGAAGCTTTCTTT; cdr3_aa: CASSWGGDTEAFF
d_call: TRBD1; clone_size: once; j_call: TRBJ1-4; v_call: TRBV11-1; cdr3_nt: TGTGCCAGCAGCCCAGGACAGGGATCCGATGAAAAACTGTTTTTT; cdr3_aa: CASSPGQGSDEKLFF
d_call: -; clone_size: -; j_call: TRBJ2-2; v_call: TRBV6-5; cdr3_nt: TGTGCCAGCAGCCGTGCGGGTGTGGGCACCGGGGAGCTGTTTTTT; cdr3_aa: CASSRAGVGTGELFF
d_call: TRBD1; clone_size: -; j_call: TRBJ2-7; v_call: TRBV11-2; cdr3_nt: TGTGCCAGCAGCTTGGCTGGGACAGGGCCCTACGAGCAGTACTTC; cdr3_aa: CASSLAGTGPYEQYF
d_call: -; clone_size: -; j_call: TRBJ1-2; v_call: TRBV28; cdr3_nt: TGTGCCAGTTCCTCCCGCAGGGCCTATGGCTACACCTTC; cdr3_aa: CASSSRRAYGYTF
d_call: -; clone_size: -; j_call: TRBJ2-7; v_call: TRBV12-3/TRBV12-4; cdr3_nt: TGTGCCAGCAGTGGAGGGGACGAGCAGTACTTC; cdr3_aa: CASSGGDEQYF
d_call: -; clone_size: once; j_call: TRBJ1-3; v_call: TRBV7-9; cdr3_nt: TGTGCCAGCAGCTTCATGAGGGCCGATGGAAACACCATATATTTT; cdr3_aa: CASSFMRADGNTIYF
d_call: -; clone_size: -; j_call: TRBJ1-2; v_call: TRBV28; cdr3_nt: TGTGCCAGCAGCCCGGGGGGCTATGGCTACACCTTC; cdr3_aa: CASSPGGYGYTF
d_call: TRBD2; clone_size: -; j_call: TRBJ2-2; v_call: TRBV11-3; cdr3_nt: TGTGCCAGCAGCTTCTCCGGGACTAGCGGGAGAGTGGGGGAGCTGTTTTTT; cdr3_aa: CASSFSGTSGRVGELFF
d_call: -; clone_size: -; j_call: TRBJ2-1; v_call: TRBV3-1/TRBV3-2; cdr3_nt: TGTGCCAGCAGCCAAGTGCGCGGCAGTGAGCAGTTCTTC; cdr3_aa: CASSQVRGSEQFF
d_call: -; clone_size: few; j_call: TRBJ1-6; v_call: TRBV9; cdr3_nt: TGTGCCAGCAGCGTAGGCACAGAAGCAAATAATTCACCCCTCCACTTT; cdr3_aa: CASSVGTEANNSPLHF
d_call: TRBD1; clone_size: -; j_call: TRBJ1-2; v_call: TRBV27; cdr3_nt: TGTGCCAGCAGTCCAGTCGGTGGTGTCAGGGGGTATGGCTACACCTTC; cdr3_aa: CASSPVGGVRGYGYTF
d_call: -; clone_size: once; j_call: TRBJ2-7; v_call: TRBV28; cdr3_nt: TGTGCCAGCAGTTTAGGGCTCCCTCCCTACGAGCAGTACTTC; cdr3_aa: CASSLGLPPYEQYF
d_call: TRBD1; clone_size: -; j_call: TRBJ2-4; v_call: TRBV3-1/TRBV3-2; cdr3_nt: TGTGCCAGCAGCCTTTTAACAGGGGGCGGCGGGAAAAACATTCAGTACTTC; cdr3_aa: CASSLLTGGGGKNIQYF
d_call: TRBD1; clone_size: -; j_call: TRBJ1-5; v_call: TRBV2; cdr3_nt: TGTGCCAGCAGACCCGGGACAGGGCTTAATCAGCCCCAGCATTTT; cdr3_aa: CASRPGTGLNQPQHF
d_call: TRBD1; clone_size: once; j_call: TRBJ1-2; v_call: TRBV2; cdr3_nt: TGTGCCAGCAGCGATGGACAGGGGGCGAGCAATTATGGCTACACCTTC; cdr3_aa: CASSDGQGASNYGYTF
d_call: -; clone_size: -; j_call: TRBJ2-7; v_call: TRBV7-2; cdr3_nt: TGTGCCAGCAGCCTAAAATACGAGCAGTACTTC; cdr3_aa: CASSLKYEQYF
d_call: -; clone_size: -; j_call: TRBJ2-1; v_call: TRBV6-6; cdr3_nt: TGTGCCAGCAGCCTCGGCGGGATCTACAATGAGCAGTTCTTC; cdr3_aa: CASSLGGIYNEQFF
d_call: -; clone_size: -; j_call: TRBJ2-7; v_call: TRBV7-2; cdr3_nt: TGTGCCAGCAGCTTAGGAGGGAGTGGCTACGAGCAGTACTTC; cdr3_aa: CASSLGGSGYEQYF
d_call: -; clone_size: -; j_call: TRBJ2-5; v_call: TRBV10-2; cdr3_nt: TGCGCCAGCAGTGAAATTGAGACACCGAAAGAGACCCAGTACTTC; cdr3_aa: CASSEIETPKETQYF
d_call: -; clone_size: -; j_call: TRBJ1-4; v_call: TRBV4-3; cdr3_nt: TGCGCCAGCAGCCAAGATGGGGGGTCTAATGAAAAACTGTTTTTT; cdr3_aa: CASSQDGGSNEKLFF
d_call: TRBD1; clone_size: -; j_call: TRBJ1-1; v_call: TRBV20-1; cdr3_nt: TGCAGTGCTAGTCGGGACAGGGTCAACACTGAAGCTTTCTTT; cdr3_aa: CSASRDRVNTEAFF
d_call: TRBD2; clone_size: -; j_call: TRBJ2-3; v_call: TRBV9; cdr3_nt: TGTGCCAGCAGCGCCCGTGAAGCGGGATACGGTGTAGATACGCAGTATTTT; cdr3_aa: CASSAREAGYGVDTQYF
d_call: TRBD1; clone_size: -; j_call: TRBJ2-4; v_call: TRBV7-9; cdr3_nt: TGTGCCAGCAGCTTAGGGGACAGCGACATTCAGTACTTC; cdr3_aa: CASSLGDSDIQYF
d_call: -; clone_size: -; j_call: TRBJ2-1; v_call: TRBV5-1; cdr3_nt: TGCGCCAGCAGCCCGGACACGTACAATGAGCAGTTCTTC; cdr3_aa: CASSPDTYNEQFF
d_call: TRBD1; clone_size: -; j_call: TRBJ1-3; v_call: TRBV9; cdr3_nt: TGTGCCAGCAGCGTGACAGGGCAGGGAAACACCATATATTTT; cdr3_aa: CASSVTGQGNTIYF